This T cell receptor (beta chain) was identified in a study of molecular identifiers for immune sequencing clone quantification. In this sample, this clonotype turned up many times. What it binds is unknown. Overall study results and limits: Highly expanded clone sizes could end up underestimated if a barcode were shared by identical TCR molecules.

The V and J ends lost 6 bases and 7 bases respectively, with 24 bases between them. Looked up from germline, CDR1 is SQVTM and CDR2 is ANQGSEA. The CDR3 is 15 residues long. In preparing bulk TCR libraries, previously described methods and listed TCR primers were used. TCRdb processed the PCR reads anew with MiXCR; each CDR3 protein has one entry. Found here are about 640,000 distinct CDR3 sequences, 20% of them singletons; the top ten hold 0.7% to 1%. This sequence joins TRBV29-1 and TRBJ1-1; a weak D match, TRBD1 (6 bases). This receptor was taken from a human donor in good health. Some libraries in this study had Jurkat cell RNA spiked in. Sequencing used naive CD8+ T cells from blood, with Jurkat cell RNA spiked in. Indicated subset: FACS-sorted CD8+CD4-CCR7+CD45RA+ naive T cells. The CDR3 is CSVDSGGAGYGEAFF. The CDR3 bases are TGCAGCGTCGACAGCGGGGGGGCTGGTTATGGTGAAGCTTTCTTT.